The sequence of this T cell receptor beta chain was determined in a study of post-analysis software for immune sequencing data. Study-level background: The courses of disease that were included comprised relapsing-remitting, secondary progressive and progressive-relapsing multiple sclerosis. Study conclusions and caveats: Samples prepared in the same batch strongly co-clustered by F measure. Controls' normalized Chao1 diversity significantly exceeded that of multiple sclerosis patients. With TRBV5-6, TRBV5-1 and TRBV20-1 included, roughly five TRBV segments were more frequent in patients than in controls.

Germline values: CDR1 LNHNV, CDR2 YYDKDF (reference sequence). The V segment lost 1 base and the J segment 9 bases; nucleotides outside the gene matches: 14. There are 18 residues in the CDR3. Researchers reported that TCR beta cDNA libraries carried unique molecular identifiers. There were roughly 0.85 to 11 million T cells, and about 540,000 cDNA molecules came from them. TCRdb processed the PCR reads anew with MiXCR; each CDR3 protein has one entry. The table lists roughly 800,000 distinct CDR3 sequences, approximately 53% of them singletons, with 4.6% in the top ten. With regard to this clonotype: Its specificity is not known.

Material for sequencing was blood. The sequence came from a girl under 18 with multiple sclerosis. The chain combines TRBV15 with TRBJ2-1, with TRBD2 matching 11 bases. The CDR3 nucleotides read TGTGCCACCAGCAGAGGCACGGCTAGCGGGAGGTTTTCGGGTGAGCAGTTCTTC. Translating it yields CATSRGTASGRFSGEQFF.